This T cell receptor beta chain appears in the sequencing data of a study of sequential checkpoint blockade in melanoma. On the study more broadly: Arm A got nivolumab then ipilimumab; arm B the reverse, 1:1. Each arm's sequence ended with maintenance nivolumab.

This clone was detected only a few times. Trimming took 0 bases from V and 13 from J, leaving 15 bases between them. This CDR3 comprises 13 residues. Germline V CDR1 and CDR2: ENHRY, SYGVKD. Treatment here: randomized to nivolumab then ipilimumab (arm A) or the reverse (arm B). No patient had prior DNA-damaging chemotherapy. PBMC sorting kept live CD3+CD8+ cells without CD19 or CD56. Profiling relied on immunoSEQ multiplex PCR, and the TCRdb table lists in-frame clones only, not all of them. Counted here are about 13,000 clones, approximately 82% occurring once; the ten biggest clones make up 27%. This chain joins TRBV10-3 and TRBJ1-1; possibly TRBD1 for D (6 bases). This TCR derives from a human donor with melanoma. The sample was CD8+ T cells sorted from blood (inferred from file names), taken from a patient given nivolumab and ipilimumab in sequence. CDR3 sequence: CAISESIKSRGFF. In nucleotides, the CDR3 is TGTGCCATCAGTGAGTCGATAAAAAGCAGGGGTTTCTTT.